The clone carrying this TCR beta chain was seen a few times. Its antigen remains unknown. The data were taken from a study of CD8 T cells in ankylosing spondylitis. Regarding the study as a whole: What appeared characteristic of ankylosing spondylitis blood was a TCR beta motif of about eight highly homologous variants.

The CDR3 contains 19 residues. Germline loops: CDR1 LGHDT, CDR2 YNNKEL (reference sequence). V trimming: 4 bases; J trimming: 6 bases; junction bases outside the gene matches: 20. TCRdb re-derived calls from the 5' RACE reads in MiXCR, one entry per CDR3 protein. The table lists fewer than 500,000 distinct CDR3 sequences, 25% to 30% of them singletons. Sequencing was done on a sample of blood, either unsorted or a sorted T cell fraction (not recorded which). This receptor was taken from a male donor with ankylosing spondylitis. This chain connects TRBV3-1 to TRBJ2-1; TRBD2 aligns across 8 bases. Here the CDR3 reads CASSPTPFLLAVDSNEQFF. As DNA, the CDR3 is TGTGCCAGCAGCCCTACCCCTTTCCTACTAGCGGTGGACTCCAATGAGCAGTTCTTC.